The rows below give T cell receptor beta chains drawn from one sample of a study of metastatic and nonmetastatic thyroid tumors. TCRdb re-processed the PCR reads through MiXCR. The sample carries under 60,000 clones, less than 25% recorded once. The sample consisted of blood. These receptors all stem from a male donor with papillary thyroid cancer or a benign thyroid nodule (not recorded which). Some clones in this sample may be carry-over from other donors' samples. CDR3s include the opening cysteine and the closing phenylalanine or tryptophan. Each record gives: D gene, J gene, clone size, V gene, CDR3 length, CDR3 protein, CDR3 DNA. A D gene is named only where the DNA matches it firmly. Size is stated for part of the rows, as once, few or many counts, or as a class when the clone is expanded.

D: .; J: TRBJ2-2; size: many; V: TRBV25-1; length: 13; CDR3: CASSEGDTGELFF; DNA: TGTGCCAGCAGTGAAGGGGACACCGGGGAGCTGTTTTTT
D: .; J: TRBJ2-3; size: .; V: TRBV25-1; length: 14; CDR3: CASSRPGSTDTQYF; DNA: TGTGCCAGCAGTCGTCCCGGGAGCACAGATACGCAGTATTTT
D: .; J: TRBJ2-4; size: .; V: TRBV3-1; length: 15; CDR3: CASSPLQRGLYIQYF; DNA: TGTGCCAGCAGCCCCCTTCAGAGGGGGTTATACATTCAGTACTTC
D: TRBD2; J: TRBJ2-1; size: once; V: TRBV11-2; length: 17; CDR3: CASSLRPPGLAGNEQFF; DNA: TGTGCCAGCAGCCTAAGACCTCCGGGACTAGCGGGCAATGAGCAGTTCTTC
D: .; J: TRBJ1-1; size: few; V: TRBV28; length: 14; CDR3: CASILLSAGRRAFF; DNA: TGTGCCAGCATTTTATTGTCGGCAGGGCGGCGAGCTTTCTTT
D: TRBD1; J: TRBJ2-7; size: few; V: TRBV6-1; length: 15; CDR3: CASAHDRVISYEQYF; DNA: TGTGCCAGCGCCCATGACAGGGTTATCTCCTACGAGCAGTACTTC
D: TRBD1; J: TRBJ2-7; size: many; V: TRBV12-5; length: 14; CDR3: CASGTGQGLYEQYF; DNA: TGTGCTAGTGGGACCGGACAGGGGCTCTACGAGCAGTACTTC
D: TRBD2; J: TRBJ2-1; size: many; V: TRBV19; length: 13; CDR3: CATRTSGGDEQFF; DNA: TGTGCCACCCGGACTAGCGGGGGGGATGAGCAGTTCTTC
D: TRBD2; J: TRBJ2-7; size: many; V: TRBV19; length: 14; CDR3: CASAPGLAAYEQYF; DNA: TGTGCCAGTGCGCCGGGACTAGCTGCCTACGAGCAGTACTTC
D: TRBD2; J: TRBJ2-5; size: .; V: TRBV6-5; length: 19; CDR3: CASSYSFGTRGGDRETQYF; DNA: TGTGCCAGCAGTTACTCGTTCGGGACTAGAGGGGGGGACCGGGAGACCCAGTACTTC
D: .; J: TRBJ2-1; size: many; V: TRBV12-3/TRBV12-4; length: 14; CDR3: CASRTTGAPNEQFF; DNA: TGTGCCAGCAGAACGACGGGAGCCCCCAATGAGCAGTTCTTC
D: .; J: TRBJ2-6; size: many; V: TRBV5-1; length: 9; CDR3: CASSPLLFF; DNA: TGCGCCAGCAGCCCCCTACTTTTTTTC
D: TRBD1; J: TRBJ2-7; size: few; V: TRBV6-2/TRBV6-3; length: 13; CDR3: CAGGDRGSGEQYF; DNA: TGTGCCGGGGGGGACAGGGGGAGTGGGGAGCAGTACTTC
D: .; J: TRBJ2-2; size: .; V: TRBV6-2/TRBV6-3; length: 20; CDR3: CASSYPTFVPGQLNTGELFF; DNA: TGTGCCAGCAGTTACCCTACGTTCGTACCGGGGCAATTGAACACCGGGGAGCTGTTTTTT
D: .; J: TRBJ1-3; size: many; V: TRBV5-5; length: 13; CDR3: CASSLDSPGTIYF; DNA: TGTGCCAGCAGCTTGGATTCCCCCGGCACCATATATTTT
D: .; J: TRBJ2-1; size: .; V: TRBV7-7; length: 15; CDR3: CASGLVGGSSYEQFF; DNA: TGTGCTAGCGGCTTAGTAGGGGGCTCCTCCTATGAGCAGTTCTTC
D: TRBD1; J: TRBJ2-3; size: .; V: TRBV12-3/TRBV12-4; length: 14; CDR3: CAITRTGKTDMQYF; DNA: TGTGCCATCACGCGGACAGGGAAGACAGATATGCAGTATTTT
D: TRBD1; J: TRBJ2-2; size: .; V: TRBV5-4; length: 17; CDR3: CASSWGQTPANTGELFF; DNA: TGTGCCAGCAGCTGGGGACAGACTCCCGCGAACACCGGGGAGCTGTTTTTT
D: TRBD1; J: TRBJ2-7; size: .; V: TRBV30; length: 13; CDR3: CAWRTGTGGQQYF; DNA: TGTGCCTGGCGCACCGGGACAGGGGGCCAGCAGTACTTC
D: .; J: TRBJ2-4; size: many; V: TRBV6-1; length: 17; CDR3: CASSEVSTRGAKNIQYF; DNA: TGTGCCAGCAGTGAAGTTTCGACCAGGGGAGCCAAAAACATTCAGTACTTC
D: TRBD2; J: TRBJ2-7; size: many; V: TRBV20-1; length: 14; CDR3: CSARDRSGRYEQYF; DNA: TGCAGTGCTAGAGATCGGAGCGGGAGGTACGAGCAGTACTTC
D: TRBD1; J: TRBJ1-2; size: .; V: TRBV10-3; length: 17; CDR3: CAITDRGAGALGYGYTF; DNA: TGTGCCATCACCGACAGGGGTGCGGGGGCCCTGGGCTATGGCTACACCTTC
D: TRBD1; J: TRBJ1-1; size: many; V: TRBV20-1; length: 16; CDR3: CSARDPGTGGNTEAFF; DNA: TGCAGTGCTAGAGATCCTGGGACAGGGGGAAACACTGAAGCTTTCTTT
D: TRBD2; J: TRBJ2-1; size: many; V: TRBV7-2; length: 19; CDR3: CASSLALLTSGGVLNEQFF; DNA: TGTGCCAGCAGCTTAGCCCTCCTAACTAGCGGGGGAGTTCTCAATGAGCAGTTCTTC
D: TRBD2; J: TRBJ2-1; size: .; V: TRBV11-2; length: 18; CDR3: CASSPQRAGGSSYNEQFF; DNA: TGTGCCAGCAGCCCGCAGAGGGCGGGAGGGAGCTCCTACAATGAGCAGTTCTTC
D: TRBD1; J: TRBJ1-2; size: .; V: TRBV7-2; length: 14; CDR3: CASSPGQGRTGYTF; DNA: TGTGCCAGCAGCCCCGGACAGGGGAGGACCGGCTACACCTTC
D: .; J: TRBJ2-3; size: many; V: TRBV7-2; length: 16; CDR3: CASSLGRDSYTDTQYF; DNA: TGTGCCAGCAGCTTAGGGCGGGACTCCTACACAGATACGCAGTATTTT
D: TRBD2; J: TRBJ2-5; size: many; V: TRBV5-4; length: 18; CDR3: CASTSWGGSGGGKETQYF; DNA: TGTGCCAGCACCTCTTGGGGGGGCAGCGGGGGAGGGAAAGAGACCCAGTACTTC
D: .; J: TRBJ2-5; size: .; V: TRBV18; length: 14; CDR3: CASSLRRQQETQYF; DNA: TGTGCCAGCTCATTAAGAAGACAGCAAGAGACCCAGTACTTC
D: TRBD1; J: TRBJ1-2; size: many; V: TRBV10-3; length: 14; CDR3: CAISGRGDSDGYTF; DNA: TGTGCCATCAGTGGCCGAGGGGACAGCGATGGCTACACCTTC
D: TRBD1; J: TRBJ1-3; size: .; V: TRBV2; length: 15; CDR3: CASSEDRNSGNTIYF; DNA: TGTGCCAGCAGTGAGGACAGGAACTCTGGAAACACCATATATTTT
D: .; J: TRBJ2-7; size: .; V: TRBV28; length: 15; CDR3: CASPPRAGTGSEQYF; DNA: TGTGCCAGCCCCCCCCGGGCGGGAACCGGGAGCGAGCAGTACTTC
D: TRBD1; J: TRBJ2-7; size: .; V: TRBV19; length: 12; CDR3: CSSMGTAYEQYF; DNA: TGTTCCAGTATGGGGACAGCCTACGAGCAGTACTTC
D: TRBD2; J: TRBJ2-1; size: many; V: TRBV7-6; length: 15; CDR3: CASSLEAGGRNEQFF; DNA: TGTGCCAGCAGCTTAGAGGCGGGAGGGAGGAATGAGCAGTTCTTC
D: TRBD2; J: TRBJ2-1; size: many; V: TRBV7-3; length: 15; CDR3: CASSSTSSGTDEQFF; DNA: TGTGCCAGCAGCTCGACTAGCTCGGGGACCGATGAGCAGTTCTTC
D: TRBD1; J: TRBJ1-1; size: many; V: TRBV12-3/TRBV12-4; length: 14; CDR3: CASSLTGISRKAFF; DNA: TGTGCCAGCAGTTTGACAGGGATTTCTCGGAAGGCTTTCTTT
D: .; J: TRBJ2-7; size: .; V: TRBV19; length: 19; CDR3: CASSTWGTGSSGGPDEQYF; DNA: TGTGCCAGTAGTACCTGGGGGACAGGATCTTCGGGAGGGCCCGACGAGCAGTACTTC
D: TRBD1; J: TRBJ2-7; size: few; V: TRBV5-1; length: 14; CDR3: CASSPGTGAYEQYF; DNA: TGCGCCAGCAGCCCCGGGACAGGGGCCTACGAGCAGTACTTC
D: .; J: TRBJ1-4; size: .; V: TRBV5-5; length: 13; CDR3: CASSLPTNERPFF; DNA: TGTGCCAGCAGCTTACCAACTAATGAAAGACCGTTTTTT
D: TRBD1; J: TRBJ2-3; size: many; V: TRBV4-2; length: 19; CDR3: CASSPGQGAPWENTDTQYF; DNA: TGTGCCAGCAGCCCCGGACAGGGGGCGCCGTGGGAGAACACAGATACGCAGTATTTT
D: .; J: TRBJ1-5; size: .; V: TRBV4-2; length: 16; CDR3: CASSQKTGVGNQPQHF; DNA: TGTGCCAGCAGCCAAAAAACGGGGGTTGGCAATCAGCCCCAGCATTTT
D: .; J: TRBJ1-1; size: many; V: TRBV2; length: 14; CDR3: CASYPGTVNTEAFF; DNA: TGTGCCAGCTATCCAGGGACGGTGAACACTGAAGCTTTCTTT
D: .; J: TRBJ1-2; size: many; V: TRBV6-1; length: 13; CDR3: CASSEETGYGYTF; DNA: TGTGCCAGCAGTGAGGAGACAGGATATGGCTACACCTTC
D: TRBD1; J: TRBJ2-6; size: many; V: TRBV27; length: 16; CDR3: CASRRDSSPGANVLTF; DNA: TGTGCCAGCAGGAGGGACAGCAGCCCTGGGGCCAACGTCCTGACTTTC
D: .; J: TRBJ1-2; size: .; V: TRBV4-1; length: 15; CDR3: CASSQAPDGDNGYTF; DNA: TGCGCCAGCAGCCAAGCGCCTGACGGCGACAATGGCTACACCTTC
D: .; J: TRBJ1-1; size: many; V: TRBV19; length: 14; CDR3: CASSIKVAYTEAFF; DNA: TGTGCCAGTAGTATTAAGGTTGCGTACACTGAAGCTTTCTTT
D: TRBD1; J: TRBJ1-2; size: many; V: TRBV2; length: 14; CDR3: CASTGTGPNYGYTF; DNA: TGTGCCAGCACCGGGACAGGACCTAACTATGGCTACACCTTC